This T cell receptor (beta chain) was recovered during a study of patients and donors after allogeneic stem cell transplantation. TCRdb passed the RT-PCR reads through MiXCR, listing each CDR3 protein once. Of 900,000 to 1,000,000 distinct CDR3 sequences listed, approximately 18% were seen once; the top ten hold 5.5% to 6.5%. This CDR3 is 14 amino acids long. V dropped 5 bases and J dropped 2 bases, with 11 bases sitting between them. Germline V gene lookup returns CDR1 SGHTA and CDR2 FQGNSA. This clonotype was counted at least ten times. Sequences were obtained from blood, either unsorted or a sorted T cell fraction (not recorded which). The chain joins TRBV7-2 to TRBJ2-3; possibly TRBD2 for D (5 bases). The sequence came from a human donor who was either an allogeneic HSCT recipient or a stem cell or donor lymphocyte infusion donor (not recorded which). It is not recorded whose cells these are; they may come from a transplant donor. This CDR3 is CASSRGMFTDTQYF. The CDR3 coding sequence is TGTGCCAGCAGCCGGGGAATGTTCACAGATACGCAGTATTTT.